These 14 T cell receptor beta chains were all obtained from the same sample, sequenced in a study of identical twins. TCRdb passed the 5' RACE reads through MiXCR, listing each CDR3 protein once. The sample has 250,000 or so distinct CDR3 sequences, 6.5% to 9.5% seen once; the top ten hold approximately 3%. These same records also appear under a second study, on yellow fever vaccine responses in identical twins.

The sample taken for sequencing was CD8+ T cells sorted from blood. The origin of the receptors is a woman younger than 35 in good health.

This clonotype was recorded at least ten times. The chain uses TRBV24-1 and TRBJ2-2; TRBD1 is a possible D gene (6 bases). Germline loops: CDR1 KGHDR, CDR2 SFDVKD. The CDR3 covers 15 residues. V was cut by 3 bases and J by 2 bases, with 9 bases left in between. As DNA, the CDR3 is TGTGCCACCAGTGATACGGACAGAAACACCGGGGAGCTGTTTTTT. Protein sequence: CATSDTDRNTGELFF.

This clonotype was observed a few times. This sequence joins TRBV7-9 and TRBJ2-6; 9 bases line up with TRBD1. Germline V gene lookup returns CDR1 SEHNR and CDR2 FQNEAQ (reference sequence). V shed 5 bases, J shed 0 bases, and the junction held 11 bases outside the gene matches. The length of the CDR3 is 19 residues. CDR3 sequence: CASSNRDRVYSSGANVLTF. The CDR3 DNA is TGTGCCAGCAGCAACCGGGACAGGGTATACAGCTCTGGGGCCAACGTCCTGACTTTC.

This clonotype came up a few times. The genes are TRBV7-9 and TRBJ2-7, with TRBD1 identical over 11 bases. Germline-derived CDR1 and CDR2 are SEHNR and FQNEAQ (reference sequence). With V trimmed by 4 bases and J by 0 bases, 8 bases remained unmatched. There are 17 residues in the CDR3. Here the CDR3 reads CASSSSPGQGVSYEQYF. Written as DNA, the CDR3 is TGTGCCAGCAGCTCCAGCCCGGGACAGGGGGTCTCCTACGAGCAGTACTTC.

The chain recombines TRBV20-1 with TRBJ2-1, with D unclear. V was shortened by 5 bases and J by 6 bases, with 14 bases between the two germline ends. Germline assignment: CDR1 DFQATT and CDR2 SNEGSKA (reference sequence). The CDR3 extends over 13 amino acids. The CDR3 DNA is TGCAGTGCTTTCTCCTTTCTTGTCAATGAGCAGTTCTTC. It encodes CSAFSFLVNEQFF.

In its sample, this clonotype was seen many times. The rearrangement joins TRBV29-1 to TRBJ2-3, with a tentative D call TRBD2 (5 bases). Germline V CDR1 and CDR2: SQVTM, ANQGSEA. CDR3 length: 15 amino acids. The V end was cut by 0 bases, the J end by 1 base, with 11 bases between. CDR3 protein: CSVEDRGSGTDTQYF. The CDR3 nucleotides are TGCAGCGTTGAAGATCGGGGTAGCGGCACAGATACGCAGTATTTT.

There are a few counts of this clonotype. This chain connects TRBV6-1 to TRBJ2-7, with 8 bases that match TRBD1. The CDR3 spans 14 residues. Germline CDR1 MNHNS, CDR2 SASEGT. Unmatched junction bases numbered 8, after V lost 6 bases and J lost 4 bases. CDR3 nucleotides: TGTGCCAGCAGCCCGCTGGGACAGGCGTACGAGCAGTACTTC. Translated, it gives CASSPLGQAYEQYF.

The rearrangement joins TRBV6-1 to TRBJ2-2; no definite D call. Germline loops: CDR1 MNHNS, CDR2 SASEGT. Trimming left V 6 bases short and J 6 bases short, with 11 bases between. This CDR3 spans 13 amino acids. For the CDR3, the DNA is TGTGCCAGCAGCCGTGGCCAGGCCGGGGAGCTGTTTTTT. Encoded protein: CASSRGQAGELFF.

The V gene is TRBV28, the J gene TRBJ2-5, with D tentatively TRBD2 (6 bases). This CDR3 is built from 13 residues. V dropped 7 bases and J dropped 4 bases, with 13 bases sitting between them. Germline CDR1 MDHEN, CDR2 SYDVKM. In DNA, the CDR3 is TGTGCCAGCACTCCCACTAGCCCAGAGACCCAGTACTTC. Protein product: CASTPTSPETQYF. The variable domain in full, completed from reference TRBV28 and TRBJ2-5, reads DVKVTQSSRYLVKRTGEKVFLECVQDMDHENMFWYRQDPGLGLRLIYFSYDVKMKEKGDIPEGYSVSREKKERFSLILESASTNQTSMYLCASTPTSPETQYFGPGTRLLVL.

This clonotype was seen ten or more times. The genes are TRBV7-9 and TRBJ1-1; 9 nucleotides line up with TRBD1. V lost 1 base to trimming and J lost 0 bases; unmatched junction nucleotides: 3. Germline V gene data show CDR1 as SEHNR and CDR2 as FQNEAQ (reference sequence). The CDR3 contains 16 residues. The CDR3, as DNA: TGTGCCAGCAGCTTAGTGGGGACAGGGATGAACACTGAAGCTTTCTTT. It specifies CASSLVGTGMNTEAFF.

At least ten counts were recorded for this clonotype. This sequence joins TRBV9 and TRBJ2-7; D gene unclear. V dropped 0 bases and J dropped 1 base, with 11 bases sitting between them. Germline CDR1 SGDLS, CDR2 YYNGEE. The CDR3 has 15 amino acids. For the CDR3, the DNA is TGTGCCAGCAGCGTAGGCTGGGGAAGTTCCTACGAGCAGTACTTC. Protein product: CASSVGWGSSYEQYF.

This clonotype was counted at least ten times. The CDR3 spells CASSFRTYPEDEQYF. CDR3 sequence (DNA): TGTGCCAGCAGTTTCCGGACTTATCCGGAGGACGAGCAGTACTTC. This sequence joins TRBV5-5 and TRBJ2-7; tentative D call: TRBD2 (5 bases). Trimming took 5 bases from V and 5 from J, leaving 20 bases between them. The CDR3 is made up of 15 amino acids. Looked up from germline, CDR1 is SGHKS and CDR2 is YYEKEE (reference sequence).

The chain couples TRBV7-6 to TRBJ2-3, with a tentative D call TRBD2 (7 bases). Germline lookup yields CDR1 SGHVS and CDR2 FNYEAQ. This CDR3 region has 18 residues. The V gene lost 2 bases and the J gene lost 3 bases, with 21 bases spanning the gap. This CDR3 is CASSLSGIGGAGTDTQYF. As DNA, the CDR3 is TGTGCCAGCAGCTTATCTGGTATTGGGGGGGCCGGGACAGATACGCAGTATTTT.

This clonotype was picked up many times. The J gene is TRBJ2-7, the V gene TRBV7-8; 7 bases match TRBD1. The ends lost 1 base at V and 3 bases at J; junction bases unmatched: 3. The germline CDR1 and CDR2 sequences are SGHVS and FQNEAQ. The CDR3 extends over 14 amino acids. CDR3 region: CASSLGDRYYEQYF. CDR3 bases: TGTGCCAGCAGCTTAGGGGACAGATACTACGAGCAGTACTTC.

This clonotype was seen only a few times. The CDR3 DNA is TGTGCCAGCACCCAAACGGGACAGGCGCCGAATGAGCAGTTCTTC. It translates to CASTQTGQAPNEQFF. The chain couples TRBV5-6 to TRBJ2-1; 8 bases align to TRBD1. CDR1 and CDR2 (germline): SGHDT, YYEEEE. The CDR3 has 15 amino acids. Trimming took 6 bases from V and 7 from J; bases not matched to a gene: 12.